These T cell receptor beta chains were read from a single sample in a study of blood T cell repertoires in COVID-19. Clones were sequenced by immunoSEQ multiplex PCR, and TCRdb holds only the in-frame ones, with some missing. The data show nearly 350,000 clones, around 90% seen once. The sample comprised peripheral blood. These receptors were collected from a woman aged 18 to 35 who had recovered from COVID-19. The CDR3 runs from the conserved cysteine through the conserved F or W. Fields, in order: V gene, clone size, D gene, J gene, CDR3 protein, CDR3 DNA. A D gene is named only where the DNA matches it firmly. Not all rows give a size; the values are once, few, many and, for expanded clones, a class.

v_gene: TRBV5-6; abundance: once; d_gene: TRBD2; j_gene: TRBJ2-4; CDR3aa: CASSPGLANRENIQYF; CDR3nt: TGTGCCAGCAGCCCGGGACTAGCGAACCGCGAAAACATTCAGTACTTC
v_gene: TRBV7-8; abundance: -; d_gene: -; j_gene: TRBJ1-5; CDR3aa: CASSLDEGQPQHF; CDR3nt: TGTGCCAGCAGCTTAGATGAGGGCCAGCCCCAGCATTTT
v_gene: TRBV9; abundance: -; d_gene: -; j_gene: TRBJ2-1; CDR3aa: CASSVGLDAEQFF; CDR3nt: TGTGCCAGCAGCGTAGGGCTAGATGCTGAGCAGTTCTTC
v_gene: TRBV11-3; abundance: -; d_gene: TRBD2; j_gene: TRBJ2-5; CDR3aa: CASSFGRRGETQYF; CDR3nt: TGTGCCAGCAGCTTCGGGAGGCGAGGAGAGACCCAGTACTTC
v_gene: TRBV11-2; abundance: -; d_gene: -; j_gene: TRBJ2-3; CDR3aa: CASLGSPTSTSTDTQYF; CDR3nt: TGTGCCAGCTTAGGGAGTCCGACCAGTACTAGCACAGATACGCAGTATTTT
v_gene: TRBV7-9; abundance: -; d_gene: TRBD2; j_gene: TRBJ2-1; CDR3aa: CASSLLAGGPYNEQFF; CDR3nt: TGTGCCAGCAGCTTACTAGCGGGAGGGCCATACAATGAGCAGTTCTTC
v_gene: TRBV9; abundance: -; d_gene: -; j_gene: TRBJ1-3; CDR3aa: CASSPHEQTGNTIYF; CDR3nt: TGTGCCAGCAGCCCACATGAACAAACTGGAAACACCATATATTTT
v_gene: TRBV9; abundance: -; d_gene: -; j_gene: TRBJ2-3; CDR3aa: CASSARASTDTQYF; CDR3nt: TGTGCCAGCAGCGCCAGGGCAAGCACAGATACGCAGTATTTT
v_gene: TRBV7-9; abundance: many; d_gene: -; j_gene: TRBJ1-4; CDR3aa: CASSPRTRRDEKLFF; CDR3nt: TGTGCCAGCAGCCCACGGACCCGGCGGGATGAAAAACTGTTTTTT
v_gene: TRBV23-1; abundance: few; d_gene: -; j_gene: TRBJ2-1; CDR3aa: CASSQSSDCNEQFF; CDR3nt: TGCGCCAGCAGTCAATCGAGCGATTGCAATGAGCAGTTCTTC
v_gene: TRBV6-6; abundance: -; d_gene: -; j_gene: TRBJ1-6; CDR3aa: CATVDSSYNSPLHF; CDR3nt: TGTGCCACCGTCGACAGCTCCTATAATTCACCCCTCCACTTT
v_gene: TRBV19; abundance: -; d_gene: -; j_gene: TRBJ1-5; CDR3aa: CASSIGQVNNQPQHF; CDR3nt: TGTGCCAGTAGTATAGGACAGGTCAACAACCAGCCCCAGCATTTT
v_gene: TRBV4-3; abundance: -; d_gene: -; j_gene: TRBJ2-3; CDR3aa: CASSQDLGESTDTQYF; CDR3nt: TGCGCCAGCAGCCAAGATCTTGGGGAGTCGACAGATACGCAGTATTTT
v_gene: TRBV12-3/TRBV12-4; abundance: -; d_gene: -; j_gene: TRBJ1-1; CDR3aa: CASSSRPTEAFF; CDR3nt: TGTGCCAGCAGCTCTAGGCCCACTGAAGCTTTCTTT
v_gene: TRBV18; abundance: -; d_gene: -; j_gene: TRBJ2-2; CDR3aa: CASSPQPGPNTGELFF; CDR3nt: TGTGCCAGCTCACCCCAACCGGGTCCGAACACCGGGGAGCTGTTTTTT
v_gene: TRBV5-8; abundance: -; d_gene: -; j_gene: TRBJ2-5; CDR3aa: CASSLGIETQYF; CDR3nt: TGTGCCAGCAGCTTGGGTATAGAGACCCAGTACTTC
v_gene: TRBV6-2/TRBV6-3; abundance: -; d_gene: -; j_gene: TRBJ2-4; CDR3aa: CASSYSARGLNIQYF; CDR3nt: TGTGCCAGCAGTTACTCGGCTAGGGGTTTAAACATTCAGTACTTC
v_gene: TRBV9; abundance: -; d_gene: -; j_gene: TRBJ2-1; CDR3aa: CASSVEPLENEQFF; CDR3nt: TGTGCCAGCAGCGTAGAACCTCTGGAGAATGAGCAGTTCTTC
v_gene: TRBV7-7; abundance: -; d_gene: TRBD1; j_gene: TRBJ2-5; CDR3aa: CASSPDRGYETQYF; CDR3nt: TGTGCCAGCAGCCCCGACAGGGGGTACGAGACCCAGTACTTC
v_gene: TRBV6-6; abundance: -; d_gene: TRBD1; j_gene: TRBJ1-5; CDR3aa: CASSYSPRQGNQPQHF; CDR3nt: TGTGCCAGCAGTTACTCACCGAGACAGGGGAATCAGCCCCAGCATTTT
v_gene: TRBV29-1; abundance: -; d_gene: TRBD2; j_gene: TRBJ2-1; CDR3aa: CSVKGLAGDDNEQFF; CDR3nt: TGCAGCGTCAAGGGACTAGCGGGAGACGACAATGAGCAGTTCTTC
v_gene: TRBV19; abundance: -; d_gene: TRBD2; j_gene: TRBJ2-5; CDR3aa: CASSRAGEPQETQYF; CDR3nt: TGTGCCAGTAGTAGAGCGGGAGAGCCCCAAGAGACCCAGTACTTC
v_gene: TRBV19; abundance: -; d_gene: -; j_gene: TRBJ2-1; CDR3aa: CASSIAAGWDEQFF; CDR3nt: TGTGCCAGTAGTATAGCCGCCGGGTGGGATGAGCAGTTCTTC
v_gene: TRBV5-8; abundance: -; d_gene: TRBD1; j_gene: TRBJ1-2; CDR3aa: CASSPKPGTAKIYGYTF; CDR3nt: TGTGCCAGCAGCCCAAAACCCGGGACAGCAAAAATTTATGGCTACACCTTC
v_gene: TRBV6-2/TRBV6-3; abundance: -; d_gene: TRBD2; j_gene: TRBJ2-3; CDR3aa: CASSYRVRTSGFKDTQYF; CDR3nt: TGTGCCAGCAGTTATCGGGTCAGGACTAGCGGATTCAAAGATACGCAGTATTTT
v_gene: TRBV19; abundance: -; d_gene: TRBD1; j_gene: TRBJ1-5; CDR3aa: CASSTNDRVAIQPQHF; CDR3nt: TGTGCCAGTAGCACCAACGACAGGGTAGCCATTCAGCCCCAGCATTTT
v_gene: TRBV7-6; abundance: -; d_gene: TRBD2; j_gene: TRBJ2-1; CDR3aa: CASSLTSGSLDEQFF; CDR3nt: TGTGCCAGCAGCTTGACTAGCGGGAGCCTGGATGAGCAGTTCTTC
v_gene: TRBV5-1; abundance: -; d_gene: TRBD1; j_gene: TRBJ1-6; CDR3aa: CASSQGQGDSPLHF; CDR3nt: TGCGCCAGCAGCCAGGGACAGGGGGACTCACCCCTCCACTTT
v_gene: TRBV10-1; abundance: few; d_gene: -; j_gene: TRBJ2-2; CDR3aa: CASSESGTGELFF; CDR3nt: TGCGCCAGCAGTGAGTCCGGGACCGGGGAGCTGTTTTTT
v_gene: TRBV24-1; abundance: -; d_gene: TRBD1; j_gene: TRBJ2-1; CDR3aa: CATAGTEIVDEQFF; CDR3nt: TGTGCCACGGCCGGGACAGAAATCGTTGATGAGCAGTTCTTC
v_gene: TRBV10-2; abundance: -; d_gene: TRBD1; j_gene: TRBJ2-5; CDR3aa: CASKGTGGYETQYF; CDR3nt: TGCGCCAGCAAAGGGACAGGGGGCTATGAGACCCAGTACTTC
v_gene: TRBV6-1; abundance: once; d_gene: TRBD1; j_gene: TRBJ1-4; CDR3aa: CASSDRWTGEKLFF; CDR3nt: TGTGCCAGCAGTGATCGATGGACAGGAGAAAAACTGTTTTTT